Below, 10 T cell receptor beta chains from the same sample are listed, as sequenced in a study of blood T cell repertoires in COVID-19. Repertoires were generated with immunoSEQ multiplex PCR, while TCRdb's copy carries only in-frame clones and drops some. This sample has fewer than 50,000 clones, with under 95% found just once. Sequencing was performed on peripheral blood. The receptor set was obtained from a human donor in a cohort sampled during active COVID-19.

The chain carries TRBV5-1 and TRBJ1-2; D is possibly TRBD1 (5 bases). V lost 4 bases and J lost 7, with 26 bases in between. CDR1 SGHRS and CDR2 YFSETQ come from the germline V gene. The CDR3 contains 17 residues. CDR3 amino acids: CASSPLDGQGSSGGYTF. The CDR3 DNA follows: TGCGCCAGCAGCCCACTGGATGGGCAGGGCTCCTCGGGTGGCTACACCTTC.

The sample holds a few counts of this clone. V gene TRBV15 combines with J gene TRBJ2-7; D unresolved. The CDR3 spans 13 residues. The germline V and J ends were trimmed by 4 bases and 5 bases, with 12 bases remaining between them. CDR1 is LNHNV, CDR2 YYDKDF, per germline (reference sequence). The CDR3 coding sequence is TGTGCCACCAGCACGAACCCACCGGACGAGCAGTACTTC. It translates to CATSTNPPDEQYF.

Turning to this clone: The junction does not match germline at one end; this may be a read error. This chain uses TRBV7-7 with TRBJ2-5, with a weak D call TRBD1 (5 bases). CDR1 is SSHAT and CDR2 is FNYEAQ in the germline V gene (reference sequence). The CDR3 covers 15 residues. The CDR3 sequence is CASSLWGGSKETQYF. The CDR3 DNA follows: TGTGCTAGCAGCTTATGGGGCGGATCAAAAGAGACCCAGTACTTC.

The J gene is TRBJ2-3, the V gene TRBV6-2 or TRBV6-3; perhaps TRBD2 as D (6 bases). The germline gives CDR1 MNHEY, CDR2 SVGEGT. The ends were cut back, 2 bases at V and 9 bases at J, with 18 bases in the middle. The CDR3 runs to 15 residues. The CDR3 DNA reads TGTGCCAGCAGTTACGGGGGGACTGGCTACGGAACGCAGTATTTT. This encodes CASSYGGTGYGTQYF.

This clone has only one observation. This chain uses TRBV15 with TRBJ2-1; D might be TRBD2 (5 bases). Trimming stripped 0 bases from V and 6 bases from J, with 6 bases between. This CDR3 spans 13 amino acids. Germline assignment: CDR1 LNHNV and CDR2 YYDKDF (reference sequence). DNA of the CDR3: TGTGCCACCAGCAGAGATCTAGCCAATGAGCAGTTCTTC. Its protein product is CATSRDLANEQFF.

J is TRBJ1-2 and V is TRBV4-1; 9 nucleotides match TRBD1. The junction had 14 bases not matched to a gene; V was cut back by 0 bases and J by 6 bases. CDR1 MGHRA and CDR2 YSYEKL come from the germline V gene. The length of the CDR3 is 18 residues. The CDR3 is CASSQDTKPGQGGDGYTF. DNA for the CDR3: TGCGCCAGCAGCCAAGACACTAAACCGGGACAGGGTGGGGATGGCTACACCTTC.

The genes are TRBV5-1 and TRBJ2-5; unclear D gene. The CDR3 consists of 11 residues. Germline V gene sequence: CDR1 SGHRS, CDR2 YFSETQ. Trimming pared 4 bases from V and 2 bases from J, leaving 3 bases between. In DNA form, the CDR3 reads TGCGCCAGCAGCCAACAAGAGACCCAGTACTTC. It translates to CASSQQETQYF.

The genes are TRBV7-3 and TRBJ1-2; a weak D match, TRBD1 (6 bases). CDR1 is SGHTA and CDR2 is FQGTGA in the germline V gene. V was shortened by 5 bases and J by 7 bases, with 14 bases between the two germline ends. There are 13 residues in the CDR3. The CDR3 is CASSATGRGGYTF. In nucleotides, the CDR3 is TGTGCCAGCAGCGCAACAGGGCGAGGTGGCTACACCTTC. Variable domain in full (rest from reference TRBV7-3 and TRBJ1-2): GAGVSQTPSNKVTEKGKYVELRCDPISGHTALYWYRQSLGQGPEFLIYFQGTGAADDSGLPNDRFFAVRPEGSVSTLKIQRTERGDSAVYLCASSATGRGGYTFGSGTRLTVV.

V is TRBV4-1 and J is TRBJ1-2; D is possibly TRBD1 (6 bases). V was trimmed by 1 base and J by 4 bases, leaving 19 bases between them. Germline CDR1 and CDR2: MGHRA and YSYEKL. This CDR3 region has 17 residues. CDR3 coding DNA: TGCGCCAGCAGCCAAGTTTTAAGGACAGATGATAGCTATGGCTACACCTTC. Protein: CASSQVLRTDDSYGYTF.

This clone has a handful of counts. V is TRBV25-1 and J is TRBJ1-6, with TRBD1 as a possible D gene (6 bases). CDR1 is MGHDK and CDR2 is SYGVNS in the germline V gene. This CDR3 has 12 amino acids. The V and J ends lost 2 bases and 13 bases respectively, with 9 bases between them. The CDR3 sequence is CASSEGQSPLHF. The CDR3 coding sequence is TGTGCCAGCAGTGAAGGACAGTCCCCCCTCCACTTT. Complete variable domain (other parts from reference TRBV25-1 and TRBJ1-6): EADIYQTPRYLVIGTGKKITLECSQTMGHDKMYWYQQDPGMELHLIHYSYGVNSTEKGDLSSESTVSRIRTEHFPLTLESARPSHTSQYLCASSEGQSPLHFGNGTRLTVT.